What follows describes a single T cell receptor (beta chain). These data belong to a study of control samples from healthy donors and cancer patients. TCRdb keeps only in-frame clones here, not all; method: immunoSEQ multiplex PCR. The sample includes approximately 170,000 clones, around nine tenths seen only once; the top ten take 0.68%. Sequencing was carried out using blood. The receptor's source is a woman in her thirties in good health.

CDR3 protein: CASSEEVSPLHF. The CDR3 DNA reads TGTGCCAGCAGTGAAGAGGTCTCACCCCTCCACTTT. The chain combines TRBV2 with TRBJ1-6; D unclear. With 1 base removed from V and 10 bases from J, the gap between germline ends came to 5 bases. Germline lookup yields CDR1 SNHLY and CDR2 FYNNEI. The CDR3 sequence is 12 residues long.